The 17 T cell receptor beta chains given below trace back to one sample, sequenced in a study of T cell responses to AZD1222 COVID-19 vaccine. Profiled with immunoSEQ multiplex PCR; TCRdb holds only in-frame clones, not every one. The sample has 56,000 or so clones; 70% to 80% are singletons. Sequenced here: peripheral blood, sampled 28 days after the second AZD1222 dose. The source of these receptors is an adult who received the AZD1222 COVID-19 vaccine.

The gene calls are TRBV3-1 (or the pseudogene TRBV3-2) and TRBJ1-3; D unresolved. Germline CDR1 LGHDT, CDR2 YNNKEL (reference sequence). Trimming took 4 bases from V and 0 from J, leaving 7 bases between them. There are 14 residues in the CDR3. This CDR3 is CASSPSNSGNTIYF. The DNA for the CDR3 is TGTGCCAGCAGCCCCAGTAACTCTGGAAACACCATATATTTT.

V usage is TRBV6-5 and J usage is TRBJ1-2; TRBD1 agrees at 7 bases. This CDR3 has 14 amino acids. The trim removed 5 bases at V and 4 bases at J, leaving 7 bases unmatched. Looked up from germline, CDR1 is MNHEY and CDR2 is SVGAGI. CDR3 sequence reads: CASSLDRAAYGYTF. The CDR3 nucleotides read TGTGCCAGCAGTCTCGACAGGGCCGCCTATGGCTACACCTTC.

The chain joins TRBV2 to TRBJ1-1; 7 bases match TRBD1. From germline, CDR1 is SNHLY and CDR2 FYNNEI. V lost 2 bases, J lost 2 bases, and 11 bases stayed unmatched. The CDR3 consists of 17 residues. CDR3: CASSERRQGGGNTEAFF. The DNA of the CDR3 is TGTGCCAGCAGTGAAAGGAGACAGGGAGGGGGAAACACTGAAGCTTTCTTT.

The chain employs TRBV28 and TRBJ2-7, with D tentatively TRBD1 (6 bases). Trimming removed 6 bases at V and 1 base at J, with 10 bases between. Germline values: CDR1 MDHEN, CDR2 SYDVKM. The CDR3 extends over 13 amino acids. The CDR3 sequence is CASSLQGSYEQYV. In DNA, the CDR3 is TGTGCCAGCAGCTTACAGGGATCCTACGAGCAGTACGTC.

The rearrangement joins TRBV11-1 to TRBJ2-7, with TRBD2 identical over 14 bases. Germline loops: CDR1 SGHAT, CDR2 FQDESV (reference sequence). The CDR3 length is 15 residues. Losses at the gene ends were 5 bases for V and 4 bases for J; bases not matched to a gene: 4. The CDR3 nucleotides read TGTGCCAGCAGCAGACTAGCGGGAGGGCGATACGAGCAGTACTTC. Translated: CASSRLAGGRYEQYF.

V is TRBV6-5 and J is TRBJ2-7; 9 positions match TRBD1. This CDR3 spans 13 amino acids. Losses at the gene ends were 6 bases for V and 6 bases for J; bases not matched to a gene: 6. Germline V gene sequence: CDR1 MNHEY, CDR2 SVGAGI. CDR3 nucleotides: TGTGCCAGCAGGCGGACAGGGGTACCCGAGCAGTACTTC. Its protein product is CASRRTGVPEQYF.

J is TRBJ1-4 and V is TRBV6-2 or TRBV6-3; unclear D gene. The V end was cut by 2 bases, the J end by 10 bases, with 11 bases between. The length of the CDR3 is 13 residues. Germline V gives CDR1 MNHEY, CDR2 SVGEGT. CDR3 amino acids: CASSYTPEGKLFF. CDR3 bases: TGTGCCAGCAGTTACACCCCCGAAGGAAAACTGTTTTTT.

This chain connects TRBV2 to TRBJ1-4; 7 nucleotides match TRBD1. V gave up 5 bases and J gave up 6 bases; unmatched junction bases: 3. The CDR3 extends over 13 amino acids. Germline CDR1 and CDR2: SNHLY and FYNNEI. The CDR3 nucleotides are TGTGCCAGCAGTTACAGGGGAGATGAAAAACTGTTTTTT. This gives the protein CASSYRGDEKLFF.

The chain joins TRBV7-8 to TRBJ2-5; 10 bases line up with TRBD1. The germline CDR1 and CDR2 sequences are SGHVS and FQNEAQ. The CDR3 is 18 residues long. Trimming at V came to 5 bases and at J to 5 bases, leaving 17 bases not matched to a gene. CDR3 sequence reads: CASSDPGRTGGTLETQYF. DNA for the CDR3: TGTGCCAGCAGCGACCCCGGGCGGACAGGGGGGACTCTGGAGACCCAGTACTTC. Combining the CDR3 with reference TRBV7-8 and TRBJ2-5 gives the whole variable domain GAGVSQSPRYKVAKRGQDVALRCDPISGHVSLFWYQQALGQGPEFLTYFQNEAQLDKSGLPSDRFFAERPEGSVSTLKIQRTQQEDSAVYLCASSDPGRTGGTLETQYFGPGTRLLVL.

The CDR3 sequence is CASSFGTDSGNTIYF. CDR3 DNA sequence: TGTGCCAGCAGCTTTGGGACAGACTCTGGAAACACCATATATTTT. V usage is TRBV3-1 (or the pseudogene TRBV3-2) and J usage is TRBJ1-3; 7 bases fit TRBD1. From germline, CDR1 is LGHDT and CDR2 YNNKEL (reference sequence). J lost 0 bases, V lost 5 bases, and 4 bases had no gene match. The CDR3 loop spans 15 amino acids.

A few counts support this clone. This chain links TRBV19 with TRBJ2-2, with D maybe TRBD1 (6 bases). Germline V gives CDR1 LNHDA, CDR2 SQIVND (reference sequence). This CDR3 region has 14 residues. The ends were cut back, 5 bases at V and 4 bases at J, with 11 bases in the middle. The CDR3 DNA reads TGTGCCAGTAGTGTTACAGGGAGCACCGGGGAGCTGTTTTTT. It encodes CASSVTGSTGELFF.

This sequence joins TRBV6-1 and TRBJ1-6; TRBD1 is a possible D gene (6 bases). This CDR3 spans 14 amino acids. Per germline, CDR1 MNHNS and CDR2 SASEGT. Trimming removed 3 bases from V and 6 bases from J, with 9 bases in between. CDR3 sequence (DNA): TGTGCCAGCAGTGAGTGGGACACTAATTCACCCCTCCACTTT. Translated, it gives CASSEWDTNSPLHF.

The chain combines TRBV6-6 with TRBJ1-1; D uncertain. V was shortened by 2 bases and J by 0 bases, with 13 bases between the two germline ends. The CDR3 is 16 residues long. Germline values: CDR1 MNHNY, CDR2 SVGAGI (reference sequence). Here the CDR3 reads CASSYNRRRMNTEAFF. The DNA of the CDR3 is TGTGCCAGCAGTTACAACCGACGGAGGATGAACACTGAAGCTTTCTTT.

This clone came up a few times. V gene TRBV5-1 combines with J gene TRBJ2-5; D is undetermined. Trimming cost V 0 bases and J 4 bases, with 10 bases left between them. Germline lookup yields CDR1 SGHRS and CDR2 YFSETQ. This CDR3 spans 14 amino acids. The chain's CDR3 is CASSLDMGRETQYF. CDR3 nucleotide sequence: TGCGCCAGCAGCTTGGATATGGGAAGAGAGACCCAGTACTTC.

The rearrangement joins TRBV15 to TRBJ2-1; the D gene is possibly TRBD1 (5 bases). The CDR3 sequence is 16 residues long. The V and J ends lost 2 bases and 5 bases respectively, with 16 bases between them. Per germline, CDR1 LNHNV and CDR2 YYDKDF (reference sequence). The CDR3 nucleotides are TGTGCCACCAGCAGATTCAGGGATACCGGTCACAATGAGCAGTTCTTC. It specifies CATSRFRDTGHNEQFF.

The chain recombines TRBV18 with TRBJ2-3; 7 bases line up with TRBD2. The germline V gene has CDR1 KGHSH and CDR2 LQKENI. J lost 7 bases, V lost 6 bases, and 13 bases had no gene match. The CDR3 runs 15 residues. The CDR3 sequence is CASSSSGAGGNTQYF. The CDR3, as DNA: TGTGCCAGCTCGTCCAGCGGGGCCGGTGGGAATACGCAGTATTTT.

The V gene is TRBV6-4, the J gene TRBJ2-3, with 10 bases fitting TRBD2. V dropped 0 bases and J dropped 0; count of bases not matched to a gene: 3. The CDR3 is 17 amino acids. CDR1 and CDR2 from the germline V gene are MRHNA and SNTAGT. The DNA for the CDR3 is TGTGCCAGCAGTGACTCCCTGACTAGCGGGAGCACAGATACGCAGTATTTT. Translation: CASSDSLTSGSTDTQYF.